This TCR beta chain was retrieved from a study of blood T cell repertoires in COVID-19. As for the study in general: Spain, Italy and the United States supplied samples that represented acute and convalescent COVID-19. T cells, B-cell-depleted T cells, or PBMCs provided the cDNA or gDNA that served as material.

Per the original data handling: Reference gene primer amplification yielded estimated nucleated cell counts. TCRdb's copy holds only in-frame clones and misses some; the assay was immunoSEQ multiplex PCR. V and J calls plus clone size are reproduced from that table; the DNA served to infer D and trimming. The sample carries around 50,000 clones, 80% to 90% recorded once. Per the germline V gene, CDR1 is KGHSH and CDR2 is LQKENI. Unmatched junction bases numbered 9, after V lost 3 bases and J lost 6 bases. The CDR3 covers 16 residues. The receptor's source is a human donor in a cohort sampled during active COVID-19. The sequencing sample was made of peripheral blood. This chain uses TRBV18 with TRBJ2-3, with 10 bases fitting TRBD2. The CDR3 protein is CASSPSAGGPGDTQYF. The CDR3, as DNA: TGTGCCAGCTCACCCTCAGCGGGAGGGCCAGGGGATACGCAGTATTTT.